These 25 T cell receptor beta chains came from one sample sequenced in a study of molecular identifiers for immune sequencing clone quantification. Each CDR3 protein gets one entry after TCRdb re-called the PCR reads with MiXCR. The data show approximately 680,000 distinct CDR3 sequences, roughly 27% seen once. Sequencing was performed on naive CD8+ T cells from blood, with Jurkat cell RNA spiked in. Subset denoted: FACS-sorted CD8+CD4-CCR7+CD45RA+ naive T cells. The receptors come from a human donor in good health. Some libraries in this study had Jurkat cell RNA spiked in.

Comment on this clonotype: This sequence may be a read error, since a much larger clone differs from it by one base. This chain uses TRBV4-1 with TRBJ1-2, with D unresolved. The CDR3 totals 12 residues. Germline CDR1 is MGHRA and CDR2 is YSYEKL. This CDR3 is CASGQDRRGYTF. CDR3 in DNA: TGCGCCAGCGGCCAAGATCGAAGAGGCTACACCTTC.

V gene TRBV4-3 combines with J gene TRBJ2-7; 8 bases are a match to TRBD2. The CDR3 is 18 residues long. Germline V gives CDR1 LGHNA, CDR2 YSLEER. The ends lost 2 bases at V and 0 bases at J; junction bases unmatched: 12. The CDR3 nucleotides are TGCGCCAGCAGCCAAACAGTGGCGGGGGGAGAAGTCTCCTACGAGCAGTACTTC. It yields the protein CASSQTVAGGEVSYEQYF.

There are many counts of this clonotype. The chain joins TRBV20-1 to TRBJ1-1, with 7 nucleotides matching TRBD1. Trimming cost V 5 bases and J 1 base; bases outside gene matches: 1. Germline CDR1 DFQATT, CDR2 SNEGSKA (reference sequence). This CDR3 region has 12 residues. The CDR3 nucleotides read TGCAGTGCTCGACAGGGGAACACTGAAGCTTTCTTT. Translation: CSARQGNTEAFF.

This clonotype has only a few counts. The chain links TRBV7-9 to TRBJ1-1, with 8 bases matching TRBD1. Germline lookup yields CDR1 SEHNR and CDR2 FQNEAQ (reference sequence). With 5 bases clipped from V and 9 bases from J, the junction kept 20 bases outside the gene matches. This CDR3 is built from 17 residues. The CDR3 DNA sequence: TGTGCCAGCAGCGATCACTTGACCCAGGGGGCCCGACGTAAAGCTTTCTTT. Translated: CASSDHLTQGARRKAFF.

Concerning this clonotype: A much bigger clone sits one base away, suggesting this may be a read error. V gene TRBV4-1 combines with J gene TRBJ2-7; D is possibly TRBD1 or TRBD2 (6 bases each). The CDR3 runs to 14 residues. The germline CDR1 and CDR2 sequences are MGHRA and YSYEKL. The CDR3 DNA sequence: TGCGCCCGCAGCCAAGAATGGGGGGCGTATGAGCAGTACTTC. Translating gives CARSQEWGAYEQYF.

This clonotype was observed at least ten times. V usage is TRBV5-6 and J usage is TRBJ2-3; D unclear. This CDR3 has 12 residues. Germline CDR1 and CDR2: SGHDT and YYEEEE. Trimming pared 4 bases from V and 5 bases from J, leaving 8 bases between. DNA of the CDR3: TGTGCCAGCAGCCTGGAGAGAGATACGCAGTATTTT. Its protein product is CASSLERDTQYF.

This clonotype was recorded a few times. This chain connects TRBV7-9 to TRBJ2-7; 8 nucleotides agree with TRBD2. V gave up 5 bases and J gave up 5 bases; unmatched junction bases: 14. Germline V gives CDR1 SEHNR, CDR2 FQNEAQ (reference sequence). This CDR3 has 16 residues. CDR3 sequence: CASSPERVAGGDEQYF. The CDR3 DNA is TGTGCCAGCAGCCCCGAGAGGGTGGCGGGAGGAGACGAGCAGTACTTC.

There are many counts of this clonotype. V is TRBV12-5 and J is TRBJ1-4; D is unclear. CDR1 and CDR2 (germline): LGHNT, FRNRAP. CDR3 length equals 12 residues. V lost 6 bases to trimming and J lost 7 bases, with 9 bases between them. This CDR3 reads CASGRAGEKLFF. Written as DNA, the CDR3 is TGTGCTAGTGGCCGGGCGGGTGAAAAACTGTTTTTT.

The rearrangement joins TRBV5-4 to TRBJ2-3, with D unclear. V lost 2 bases and J lost 8, with 12 bases in between. The CDR3 has 13 amino acids. Germline V CDR1 and CDR2: SGHNT, YYREEE (reference sequence). CDR3 region: CASSFQDNVTQYF. CDR3 DNA: TGTGCCAGCAGCTTCCAGGATAACGTTACGCAGTATTTT. Supplemented by reference TRBV5-4 and TRBJ2-3, the full variable domain reads ETGVTQSPTHLIKTRGQQVTLRCSSQSGHNTVSWYQQALGQGPQFIFQYYREEENGRGNFPPRFSGLQFPNYSSELNVNALELDDSALYLCASSFQDNVTQYFGPGTRLTVL.

Concerning this clonotype: This sequence may be a read error, since a much larger clone differs from it by one base. The chain couples TRBV7-9 to TRBJ1-1; D not resolved. Germline V CDR1 and CDR2: SEHNR, FQNEAQ (reference sequence). The length of the CDR3 is 14 residues. The CDR3: CASRLESGYTEAFF. Here the CDR3 DNA reads TGTGCCAGCAGGTTAGAATCCGGTTACACTGAAGCTTTCTTT.

A note on this clonotype: A much larger clone lies a single base off, so this may be a read error. The chain uses TRBV4-3 and TRBJ2-7; 8 bases are shared with TRBD1. CDR1 and CDR2 (germline): LGHNA, YSLEER. The CDR3 totals 14 residues. The CDR3 loop reads CARSQGTGYYEQYF. CDR3 DNA sequence: TGCGCCCGCAGCCAGGGGACAGGATATTACGAGCAGTACTTC.

This clonotype was observed many times. V usage is TRBV5-1 and J usage is TRBJ2-5, with 7 bases lining up with TRBD1. The CDR3 has 13 amino acids. The V gene end was trimmed by 5 bases and the J gene end by 1 base; junction bases not matched to a gene: 2. Germline V gene sequence: CDR1 SGHRS, CDR2 YFSETQ. The CDR3: CASRRDSQETQYF. CDR3 in DNA: TGCGCCAGCAGACGGGACAGCCAAGAGACCCAGTACTTC.

In this sample, this clonotype turned up a few times. The chain recombines TRBV12-3 or TRBV12-4 with TRBJ1-5; D unclear. V was cut by 5 bases and J by 6 bases, with 14 bases left in between. The CDR3 loop spans 14 amino acids. As DNA, the CDR3 is TGTGCCAGCAGTCGCGCCAGCGGCAGTCAGCCCCAGCATTTT. Protein: CASSRASGSQPQHF.

For this clonotype: No conserved phenylalanine or tryptophan is present at the end of the CDR3, so a read error is the likely explanation. The chain joins TRBV29-1 to TRBJ2-5; TRBD1 matches 8 bases. This CDR3 region has 14 residues. Germline loops: CDR1 SQVTM, CDR2 ANQGSEA. Losses at the gene ends were 6 bases for V and 5 bases for J; bases not matched to a gene: 11. The CDR3 DNA follows: TGCAGCGTGACCTTCAGGGGGCGCGGGGAGACCCAGTACCTC. It codes for CSVTFRGRGETQYL.

This clonotype was counted at least ten times. The rearrangement uses TRBV4-3 and TRBJ2-1, with D unresolved. This CDR3 region has 16 residues. V was shortened by 0 bases and J by 0 bases, with 9 bases between the two germline ends. Germline CDR1 LGHNA, CDR2 YSLEER. The CDR3 DNA is TGCGCCAGCAGCCAAGATTACAGTGTCTCCTACAATGAGCAGTTCTTC. Translating it yields CASSQDYSVSYNEQFF.

This clonotype was picked up a small number of times. The chain links TRBV2 to TRBJ2-5; possibly TRBD1 for D (6 bases). Germline V gene sequence: CDR1 SNHLY, CDR2 FYNNEI. The V end was cut by 2 bases, the J end by 5 bases, with 15 bases between. The CDR3 is made up of 15 amino acids. Here the CDR3 DNA reads TGTGCCAGCAGTGAATTGGTGGGGGCGTCTGAGACCCAGTACTTC. Its translation: CASSELVGASETQYF. Complete variable domain (other parts from reference TRBV2 and TRBJ2-5): EPEVTQTPSHQVTQMGQEVILRCVPISNHLYFYWYRQILGQKVEFLVSFYNNEISEKSEIFDDQFSVERPDGSNFTLKIRSTKLEDSAMYFCASSELVGASETQYFGPGTRLLVL.

This clonotype was counted only a few times. This chain connects TRBV12-5 to TRBJ2-5; no firm D call. The CDR3 extends over 15 amino acids. CDR1 is LGHNT, CDR2 FRNRAP, per germline. V dropped 1 base and J dropped 3 bases, with 12 bases sitting between them. DNA of the CDR3: TGTGCTAGTGGTTTGGGGTTCCCAGTGGAAGAGACCCAGTACTTC. It specifies CASGLGFPVEETQYF. The full variable domain, completed using reference TRBV12-5 and TRBJ2-5, is DARVTQTPRHKVTEMGQEVTMRCQPILGHNTVFWYRQTMMQGLELLAYFRNRAPLDDSGMPKDRFSAEMPDATLATLKIQPSEPRDSAVYFCASGLGFPVEETQYFGPGTRLLVL.

This clonotype was seen a handful of times. The chain couples TRBV2 to TRBJ2-7, with TRBD1 as a possible D gene (6 bases). Germline CDR1 reads SNHLY; CDR2 reads FYNNEI. Trimming pared 10 bases from V and 6 bases from J, leaving 16 bases between. The CDR3 is made up of 12 amino acids. CDR3 nucleotide sequence: TGTGCCATCATACTCACAGGGTTCGAGCAGTACTTC. Its protein is CAIILTGFEQYF.

The sample holds a few counts of this clonotype. The V and J genes are TRBV12-5 and TRBJ2-7, with TRBD1 matching over 7 bases. Germline assignment: CDR1 LGHNT and CDR2 FRNRAP. V gave up 3 bases and J gave up 7 bases; unmatched junction bases: 9. The CDR3 consists of 14 residues. The CDR3, as DNA: TGTGCTAGTGGTTTTAGTAGGGGGCGGCGGGAGCAGTACTTC. Translation: CASGFSRGRREQYF. Together with reference TRBV12-5 and TRBJ2-7, the CDR3 gives the full variable domain: DARVTQTPRHKVTEMGQEVTMRCQPILGHNTVFWYRQTMMQGLELLAYFRNRAPLDDSGMPKDRFSAEMPDATLATLKIQPSEPRDSAVYFCASGFSRGRREQYFGPGTRLTVT.

This clonotype showed up many times. CDR3 sequence: CASSLLAGGPDEQFF. As DNA, the CDR3 is TGTGCCAGCAGTCTCCTAGCGGGGGGGCCCGATGAGCAGTTCTTC. The J gene is TRBJ2-1, the V gene TRBV7-2, with TRBD2 matching over 12 bases. V gave up 6 bases and J gave up 8 bases; unmatched junction bases: 8. CDR1 SGHTA and CDR2 FQGNSA come from the germline V gene. The CDR3 contains 15 residues.

This chain joins TRBV30 and TRBJ1-5; weak D call: TRBD1 (6 bases). CDR3 length: 13 amino acids. Trimming stripped 3 bases from V and 6 bases from J, with 12 bases between. Looked up from germline, CDR1 is GTSNPN and CDR2 is SVGIG (reference sequence). The CDR3 nucleotides read TGTGCCTGGAGCGGACAGTCAGGTCAGCCCCAGCATTTT. This sequence encodes CAWSGQSGQPQHF. The complete variable domain, with remaining parts taken from reference TRBV30 and TRBJ1-5, reads SQTIHQWPATLVQPVGSPLSLECTVEGTSNPNLYWYRQAAGRGLQLLFYSVGIGQISSEVPQNLSASRPQDRQFILSSKKLLLSDSGFYLCAWSGQSGQPQHFGDGTRLSIL.

This clonotype was observed a handful of times. This chain uses TRBV7-9 with TRBJ2-5, with unresolved D. V was cut by 5 bases and J by 2 bases, with 24 bases left in between. The CDR3 spans 18 residues. The germline V gene encodes CDR1 SEHNR and CDR2 FQNEAQ (reference sequence). The CDR3 sequence is CASSPRSREVWVQETQYF. Here the CDR3 DNA reads TGTGCCAGCAGCCCGAGAAGTAGAGAGGTTTGGGTTCAAGAGACCCAGTACTTC.

The chain joins TRBV7-6 to TRBJ2-2, with 7 bases lining up with TRBD2. The germline gives CDR1 SGHVS, CDR2 FNYEAQ. This CDR3 contains 16 residues. V lost 1 base and J lost 6; bases outside the gene matches: 8. The CDR3 is CASSLERGGGSGELFF. DNA of the CDR3: TGTGCCAGCAGCTTAGAGCGGGGAGGAGGGTCCGGGGAGCTGTTTTTT.

This clonotype was counted between two and nine times. The chain recombines TRBV12-3 or TRBV12-4 with TRBJ2-7; TRBD2 matches at 9 bases. There are 16 residues in the CDR3. The junction had 14 bases not matched to a gene; V was cut back by 8 bases and J by 3 bases. The CDR3 DNA reads as TGTGCCAGCGGGTCTAGCGGGACCCGATTTATCTACGAGCAGTACTTC. Translation: CASGSSGTRFIYEQYF.

This clonotype was counted between two and nine times. V gene TRBV11-2 combines with J gene TRBJ1-4; D gene uncertain. This CDR3 is 13 amino acids long. Germline V gives CDR1 SGHAT, CDR2 FQNNGV. With 0 bases removed from V and 12 bases from J, the gap between germline ends came to 11 bases. CDR3 sequence: CASSLESVPQLFF. Here the CDR3 DNA reads TGTGCCAGCAGCTTAGAATCGGTTCCCCAACTGTTTTTT.